These 5 T cell receptor beta chains came from one sample sequenced in a study of CD8 T cells in Susac syndrome (dated by TCRdb to about 2019). Library preparation was by the immunoSEQ multiplex PCR assay. RNA was extracted using the RNeasy kit, and about 0.45 to 1 microgram was reverse transcribed with random hexamers. TCRdb reworked the public reads: Q25 trimming with fastp, MiXCR clone assembly, productive beta chains retained. Rows are unified per CDR3 protein, each entry keeping the most common DNA and genes. For this sample the table gives roughly 110,000 distinct CDR3 sequences, of which approximately 93% were detected only once. The ten largest clones capture 0.41% of the sample. Sequencing was carried out using CD8+ T cells from PBMCs. The receptors originated from a human donor with Susac syndrome.

This clonotype was counted a single time. This chain links TRBV7-9 with TRBJ2-3; D is unresolved. This CDR3 region has 13 residues. Germline CDR1 reads SEHNR; CDR2 reads FQNEAQ (reference sequence). Trimming took off 8 bases at V and 5 bases at J, with 14 bases between the two ends. DNA of the CDR3: TGTGCCAGCCGAATAACCCCAGTAGATACGCAGTATTTT. As protein: CASRITPVDTQYF.

The rearrangement joins TRBV7-9 to TRBJ2-3, with D possibly being TRBD1 or TRBD2 (5 bases each). V gave up 6 bases and J gave up 2 bases, with 15 bases separating them. The germline gives CDR1 SEHNR, CDR2 FQNEAQ (reference sequence). The CDR3 is made up of 15 amino acids. DNA for the CDR3: TGTGCCAGCAGTCCTCCGGGACCATACACAGATACGCAGTATTTT. Amino acid sequence: CASSPPGPYTDTQYF.

The chain couples TRBV27 to TRBJ2-2; D possibly corresponds to TRBD1 (6 bases). This CDR3 contains 13 residues. The V gene lost 7 bases and the J gene lost 6 bases, with 12 bases spanning the gap. Germline CDR1 reads MNHEY; CDR2 reads SMNVEV (reference sequence). The CDR3 region has the DNA TGTGCCAGCATCCCTCAGGGGTCCGGGGAGCTGTTTTTT. Its protein product is CASIPQGSGELFF.

J is TRBJ2-2 and V is TRBV27; 9 bases align to TRBD1. Trimming cost V 5 bases and J 6 bases; bases outside gene matches: 4. CDR3 size: 14 residues. Germline V gene lookup returns CDR1 MNHEY and CDR2 SMNVEV (reference sequence). CDR3 sequence reads: CASSQGQGSGELFF. The CDR3 DNA follows: TGTGCCAGCAGTCAGGGACAGGGATCCGGGGAGCTGTTTTTT.

V and J are TRBV12-3 or TRBV12-4 and TRBJ2-7; D gene unclear. The CDR3 runs to 14 residues. V lost 3 bases to trimming and J lost 2 bases, with 11 bases between them. The CDR3 nucleotides read TGTGCCAGCAGTTTGGGCAGAGACACCTACGAGCAGTACTTC. It translates to CASSLGRDTYEQYF.